This T cell receptor (beta chain) originates from a study of CD8+ T cells in alopecia areata. Broader study findings: Relative to normal scalp, lesional scalp, especially alopecia totalis/universalis, showed higher clonality. Patients showed less clear TCR sequence sharing than mice, possibly partly because of HLA diversity.

This clone has more than one count but fewer than ten. What it recognizes is unknown. Reverse transcription of extracted RNA yielded cDNA, which provided the sequencing template. The protocol was immunoSEQ multiplex PCR, while the TCRdb copy is restricted to in-frame clones and leaves out a portion. The sample gives around 130,000 clones, around three fifths of which show up once; 4.5% to 5.5% is in the top ten. Researchers picked out CD4+ and CD8+ T cells from PBMCs by sorting. Germline V gene sequence: CDR1 SGHVS, CDR2 FQNEAQ. V was pared by 5 bases and J by 2 bases, with 10 bases between. The CDR3 spans 14 residues.

The chain is built from TRBV7-8 and TRBJ1-5, with D uncertain. This material consisted of CD4+ T cells sorted from blood, taken at week 0. The sequence came from a human donor with alopecia areata. CDR3 sequence: CASSRGSGNQPQHF. The CDR3 nucleotides read TGTGCCAGCAGCCGAGGTAGCGGCAATCAGCCCCAGCATTTT. Together with reference TRBV7-8 and TRBJ1-5, the CDR3 gives the full variable domain: GAGVSQSPRYKVAKRGQDVALRCDPISGHVSLFWYQQALGQGPEFLTYFQNEAQLDKSGLPSDRFFAERPEGSVSTLKIQRTQQEDSAVYLCASSRGSGNQPQHFGDGTRLSIL.